This T cell receptor beta chain was sequenced for a study of spatial heterogeneity in lung cancer. General study points: Expanded intratumoral alpha and beta TCR counts tracked tumor mutation counts.

Germline V CDR1 and CDR2: LGHDT, YNNKEL (reference sequence). This CDR3 region has 15 residues. V shed 4 bases and J 9 bases; nucleotides not matched to a gene: 6. Stated time point: sample taken at primary tumor resection. Material for sequencing was whole RNA from tumor, nontumor lung or frozen PBMC, left unsorted. This clonotype counts as medium-sized (0.01 to 0.1%). Its antigen remains unknown. One entry per CDR3 protein, called by TCRdb with MiXCR from the 5' RACE reads. The data contain about 13,000 distinct CDR3 sequences, approximately 3% of them singletons. The rearrangement links TRBV3-1 to TRBJ2-1; 13 bases agree with TRBD2. The sequence was obtained from a male donor with early-stage non-small cell lung cancer. The sample was lung tumor tissue, taken at surgery. As DNA, the CDR3 is TGTGCCAGCAGCCCACTAGCGGGGGGGCCGAGTGAGCAGTTCTTC. Protein sequence: CASSPLAGGPSEQFF.